The text below deals with one T cell receptor (beta chain). The antigen remains unidentified. The data are from a study of T-cell memory formation after mild COVID-19. From germline, CDR1 is SEHNR and CDR2 FQNEAQ (reference sequence). The CDR3 is 14 amino acids. Unmatched junction bases numbered 12, after V lost 7 bases and J lost 9 bases. One entry per CDR3 protein, called by TCRdb with MiXCR from the 5' RACE reads. The table includes roughly 450,000 distinct CDR3 sequences, roughly 20% detected once. Study-wide findings and caveats: The study found contracting CD4+ clones mainly in CM and EM and contracting CD8+ clones in EMRA. From day 15 to 85, contracting clones were balanced between CD4 and CD8, whereas later expanders leaned toward CD4+.

Sequenced sample: PBMCs or a T cell subset sorted from them (not recorded which). V gene TRBV7-9 combines with J gene TRBJ2-1, with 7 bases that match TRBD2. This receptor was obtained from an adult woman who had mild COVID-19 (a few samples of this study predate the infection). Cell type and time point are not known. CDR3 DNA: TGTGCCAGCATCTCGGAGGCCCGCGGGGGTGAGCAGTTCTTC. Translated, it gives CASISEARGGEQFF.